This T cell receptor (beta chain) came from a study of OX40 agonist ivuxolimab in advanced cancers. Study summary: Therapy given before enrollment (anti-PD-1, anti-PD-L1 or anti-CTLA-4) was allowed, and 40% had some.

The CDR3 is 15 residues long. V shed 6 bases, J shed 2 bases, and the junction held 5 bases outside the gene matches. Germline V gene sequence: CDR1 MNHEY, CDR2 SVGAGI. Method: immunoSEQ multiplex PCR; TCRdb's copy keeps in-frame clones and lacks some. The sample carries 60,000 to 70,000 clones, nearly 90% recorded once. Of note for this clone: Antigen: not known.

Study-level findings and limits: No antigen was identified for the clonally expanded peripheral T cells. Fewer expanded clones were found on average in CD4+ than in CD8+ T cells. With doses of 0.1 to 3.0 mg/kg, CD4+ and CD8+ blood T cells had undergone clonal expansion by week 6.

This specimen was CD4+ or CD8+ T cells sorted from blood, taken in a trial of the OX40 agonist ivuxolimab. The chain combines TRBV6-5 with TRBJ2-5, with 11 bases identical to TRBD2. This receptor was identified in an adult with an advanced solid tumor such as melanoma, head and neck, liver or kidney cancer. CDR3 sequence: CASRPRLAGQETQYF. CDR3 nucleotide sequence: TGTGCCAGCAGACCACGACTAGCGGGGCAAGAGACCCAGTACTTC.